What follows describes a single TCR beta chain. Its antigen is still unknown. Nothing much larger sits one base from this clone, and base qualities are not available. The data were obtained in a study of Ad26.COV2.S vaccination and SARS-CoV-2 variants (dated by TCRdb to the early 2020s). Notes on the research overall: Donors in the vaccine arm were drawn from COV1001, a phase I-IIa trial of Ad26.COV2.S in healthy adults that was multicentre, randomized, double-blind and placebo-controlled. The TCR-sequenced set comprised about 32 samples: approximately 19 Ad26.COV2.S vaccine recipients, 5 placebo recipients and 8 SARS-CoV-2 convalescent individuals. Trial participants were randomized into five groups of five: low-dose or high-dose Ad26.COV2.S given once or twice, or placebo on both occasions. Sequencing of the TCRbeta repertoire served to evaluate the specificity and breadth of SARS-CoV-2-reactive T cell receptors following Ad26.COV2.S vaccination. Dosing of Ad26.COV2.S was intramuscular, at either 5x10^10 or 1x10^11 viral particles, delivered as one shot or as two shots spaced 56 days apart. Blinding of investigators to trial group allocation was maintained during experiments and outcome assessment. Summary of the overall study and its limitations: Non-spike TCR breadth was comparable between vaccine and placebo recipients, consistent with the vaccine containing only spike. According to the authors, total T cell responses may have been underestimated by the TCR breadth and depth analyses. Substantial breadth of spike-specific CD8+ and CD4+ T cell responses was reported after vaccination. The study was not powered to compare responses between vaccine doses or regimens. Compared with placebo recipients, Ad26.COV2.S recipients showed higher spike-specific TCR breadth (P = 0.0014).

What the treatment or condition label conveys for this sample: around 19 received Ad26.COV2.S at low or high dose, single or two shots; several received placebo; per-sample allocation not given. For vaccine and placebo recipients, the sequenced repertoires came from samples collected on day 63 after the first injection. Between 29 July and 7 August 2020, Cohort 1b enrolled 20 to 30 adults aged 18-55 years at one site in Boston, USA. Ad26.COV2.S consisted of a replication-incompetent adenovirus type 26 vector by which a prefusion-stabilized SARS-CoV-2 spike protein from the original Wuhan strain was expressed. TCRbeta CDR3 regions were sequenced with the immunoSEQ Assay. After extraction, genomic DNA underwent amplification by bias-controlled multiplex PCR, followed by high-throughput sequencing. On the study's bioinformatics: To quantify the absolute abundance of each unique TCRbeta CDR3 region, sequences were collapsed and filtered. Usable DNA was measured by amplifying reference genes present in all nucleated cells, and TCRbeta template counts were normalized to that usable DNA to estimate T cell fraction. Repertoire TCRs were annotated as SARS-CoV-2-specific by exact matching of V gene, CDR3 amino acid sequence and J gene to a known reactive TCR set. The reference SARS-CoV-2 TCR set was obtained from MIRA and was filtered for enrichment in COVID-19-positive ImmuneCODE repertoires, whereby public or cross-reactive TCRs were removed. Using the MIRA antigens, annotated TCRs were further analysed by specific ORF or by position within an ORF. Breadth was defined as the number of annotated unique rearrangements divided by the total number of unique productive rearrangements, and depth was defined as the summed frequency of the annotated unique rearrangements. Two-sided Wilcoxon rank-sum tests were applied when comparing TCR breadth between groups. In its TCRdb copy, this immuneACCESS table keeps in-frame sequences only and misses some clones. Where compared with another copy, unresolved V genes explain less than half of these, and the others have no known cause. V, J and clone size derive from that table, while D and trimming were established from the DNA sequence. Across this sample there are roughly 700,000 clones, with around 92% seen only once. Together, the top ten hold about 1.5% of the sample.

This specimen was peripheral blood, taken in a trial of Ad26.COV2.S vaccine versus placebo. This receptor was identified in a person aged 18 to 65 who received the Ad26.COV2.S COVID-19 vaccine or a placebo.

CDR3 region: CASSYSNSQANYGYTF. The sequenced DNA: TGTGCCAGCAGTTACTCGAACAGTCAAGCTAACTATGGCTACACCTTC. In this chain, TRBV6-5 is recombined with TRBJ1-2; confidence is insufficient to name the D gene. The CDR3 covers 16 residues, taking in both the cysteine and the phenylalanine. Just the 48-base CDR3 DNA is kept, in frame starting at base 1. Based on the germline V gene, the CDR1 and CDR2 sequences are MNHEY and SVGAGI. V was cut back by 0 bases and J by 0 bases, leaving a gap of 11 bases between them.